The rows below give T cell receptor beta chains drawn from one sample of a study of shared clonotypes between healthy human individuals. Sequencing was performed with immunoSEQ multiplex PCR; in TCRdb, only in-frame clones are kept and a portion is missing. This table has approximately 440,000 clones, approximately 71% appearing once. Material: PBMCs. Receptors originate from a middle-aged woman in good health. Some clones in this sample may be carry-over from other donors' samples. Each CDR3 is given with its conserved first and last residue. A D gene is named only where the DNA matches it firmly. Rows may omit the clone size; those that give it use once, few, many or a size class.

j_call: TRBJ2-7
d_call: .
v_call: TRBV27
clone_size: .
cdr3_aa: CASSLGGRGGKTYEQYF
cdr3_nt: TGTGCCAGCAGTTTAGGTGGACGAGGCGGTAAGACCTACGAGCAGTACTTC

j_call: TRBJ1-5
d_call: .
v_call: TRBV28
clone_size: .
cdr3_aa: CASSPTGGLGNQPQHF
cdr3_nt: TGTGCCAGCAGTCCCACGGGGGGGCTTGGCAATCAGCCCCAGCATTTT

j_call: TRBJ2-7
d_call: .
v_call: TRBV30
clone_size: .
cdr3_aa: CAWSDTSTVMDF
cdr3_nt: TGTGCCTGGAGCGACACGTCGACGGTAATGGACTTC

j_call: TRBJ1-1
d_call: .
v_call: TRBV5-4
clone_size: few
cdr3_aa: CASSTPARATNTEAFF
cdr3_nt: TGTGCCAGCAGCACCCCAGCGAGGGCCACGAACACTGAAGCTTTCTTT

j_call: TRBJ1-1
d_call: .
v_call: TRBV10-3
clone_size: many
cdr3_aa: CAISERSDHEAFF
cdr3_nt: TGTGCCATCAGTGAGAGAAGTGATCATGAAGCTTTCTTT

j_call: TRBJ2-7
d_call: .
v_call: TRBV9
clone_size: once
cdr3_aa: CASSPRVSSYEQYF
cdr3_nt: TGTGCCAGCAGCCCCCGGGTCAGTTCCTACGAGCAGTACTTC

j_call: TRBJ1-3
d_call: .
v_call: TRBV6-5
clone_size: .
cdr3_aa: CASSRLSSGGNTIYF
cdr3_nt: TGTGCCAGCAGTAGACTTTCGAGTGGGGGAAACACCATATATTTT

j_call: TRBJ2-7
d_call: TRBD1
v_call: TRBV11-2
clone_size: many
cdr3_aa: CASSDYRGKGYEQYF
cdr3_nt: TGTGCCAGCAGCGACTACAGGGGTAAGGGCTACGAGCAGTACTTC

j_call: TRBJ2-7
d_call: .
v_call: TRBV27
clone_size: .
cdr3_aa: CASSTWYTLNYEQYF
cdr3_nt: TGTGCCAGCAGCACCTGGTATACCCTCAACTACGAGCAGTACTTC

j_call: TRBJ2-2
d_call: .
v_call: TRBV4-3
clone_size: .
cdr3_aa: CASSQLSEGGELFF
cdr3_nt: TGCGCCAGCAGCCAGCTCTCAGAGGGCGGGGAGCTGTTTTTT

j_call: TRBJ1-2
d_call: .
v_call: TRBV7-2
clone_size: .
cdr3_aa: CASSWDNRGYTF
cdr3_nt: TGTGCCAGCAGCTGGGACAATCGTGGCTACACCTTC

j_call: TRBJ1-5
d_call: .
v_call: TRBV10-3
clone_size: .
cdr3_aa: CAISEWDSNQPQHF
cdr3_nt: TGTGCCATCAGTGAATGGGACAGCAATCAGCCCCAGCATTTT

j_call: TRBJ2-7
d_call: TRBD1
v_call: TRBV30
clone_size: many
cdr3_aa: CAWSVETGHYEQYF
cdr3_nt: TGTGCCTGGAGTGTGGAGACAGGGCATTACGAGCAGTACTTC

j_call: TRBJ2-7
d_call: .
v_call: TRBV5-4
clone_size: few
cdr3_aa: CASSRGSSYSYEQYF
cdr3_nt: TGTGCCAGCAGCAGAGGGAGCAGTTACTCCTACGAGCAGTACTTC

j_call: TRBJ1-5
d_call: .
v_call: TRBV28
clone_size: .
cdr3_aa: CASSLRFNQPQHF
cdr3_nt: TGTGCCAGCAGTTTGAGGTTCAATCAGCCCCAGCATTTT

j_call: TRBJ2-7
d_call: TRBD1
v_call: TRBV19
clone_size: .
cdr3_aa: CASSKGTGAYEQYF
cdr3_nt: TGTGCCAGTAGTAAGGGGACAGGGGCGTACGAGCAGTACTTC

j_call: TRBJ2-7
d_call: TRBD2
v_call: TRBV28
clone_size: .
cdr3_aa: CASSRLAGVFEQYF
cdr3_nt: TGTGCCAGCAGCCGACTAGCGGGAGTCTTCGAGCAGTACTTC

j_call: TRBJ1-5
d_call: TRBD1
v_call: TRBV2
clone_size: few
cdr3_aa: CASSPTGEGAFNQPQHF
cdr3_nt: TGTGCCAGCAGCCCAACCGGTGAGGGGGCTTTCAATCAGCCCCAGCATTTT

j_call: TRBJ2-4
d_call: TRBD2
v_call: TRBV10-3
clone_size: .
cdr3_aa: CAISSSGSSGNIQYF
cdr3_nt: TGTGCCATCAGTTCTAGCGGGAGTTCGGGAAACATTCAGTACTTC

j_call: TRBJ1-1
d_call: .
v_call: TRBV29-1
clone_size: .
cdr3_aa: CSVARGIRGTEAFF
cdr3_nt: TGCAGCGTAGCCCGGGGGATTCGGGGCACTGAAGCTTTCTTT